This T cell receptor beta chain appears in the sequencing data of a study of shared clonotypes between healthy human individuals (dated by TCRdb to about 2020). Some background on the complete study: The cohort comprised a couple of women and three men aged 18 to 49 years. Per donor, three plates each were used for CD4 naive and CD4 memory, two for CD8 naive, and one for CD8 memory. To estimate repertoire size and how much clonotypes are shared between individuals, the study performed deep sequencing of blood TCR repertoires from a few healthy adults. To increase sequencing depth and limit assay-specific biases, TCR repertoire library preparation and sequencing were carried out by different laboratories using diverse techniques. Leukapheresis yielded between about 0.85 and 9.5 billion PBMCs per donor.

About this clone itself: Its antigen is not yet known. Base qualities are not provided; no much larger clone lies one nucleotide away.

Using the deep immunoSEQ assay, multiplex PCR amplified TCR CDR3 regions from genomic DNA. Genomic DNA extracted from each cell subset was distributed evenly over all wells of several immunoSEQ 96-well plates, and each plate served as one replicate. For sorted subsets, roughly 190 ng of genomic DNA, equivalent to tens of thousands of T cell genomes, went into each replicate PCR. Purified libraries were quantified with a Qubit 3.0 fluorometer, sized on a Bioanalyzer 2100, and re-quantified with the KAPA Library Quantification kit. Every immunoSEQ 96-well plate was sequenced on a separate single-read 150-cycle Illumina NextSeq 550 flow cell. As for the original processing: Because the immunoSEQ output included only junctional sequences and no quality scores, the filtering could not be the same as the filtering used for full-length reads. To assign V/J genes and CDR3, sequences were annotated using PyIR, a Python wrapper for IgBLAST v1.9, with IMGT germline references. Reads were filtered out if the reads had weak V/J assignments (E-value above 1e-6), no CDR3, stop codons, out-of-frame junctions, or ambiguous translated residues. V3J clonotypes were defined by identical inferred V gene, J gene, and CDR3 amino acid sequence. Percentage overlap between repertoires was computed as shared unique clonotypes divided by the size of the smaller repertoire. RTK rarefaction, the Chao1 estimator, and Recon v2.1 estimates of unobserved clonotypes were used to assess repertoire richness. Generation probabilities for all TCRbeta clonotypes obtained by the gDNA method from a few donors were computed using OLGA. TCRdb mirrors the immuneACCESS table, restricted to in-frame sequences. Some clones are absent from its copies; in checked studies, under half trace to an unresolved V gene, and the reason for the others is unknown. The DNA was the basis for D and trimming; V, J and clone size are from that table. In this sample the table shows some 700,000 clones, roughly 87% of which occur a single time. Of the sample, about 33% is held by the ten largest clones.

The CDR3 goes from the cysteine to the phenylalanine over 11 residues. The CDR3 DNA has 33 bases and is translated from base 1. The V and J ends are trimmed by 6 bases and 4 bases, leaving 6 bases between them. For CDR1 and CDR2, the germline V gene lists SNHLY and FYNNEI. Summary of the overall study and its limitations: Because the study included a small number of donors, the genetic and exposure-history diversity represented was limited. Approximately 5% of naive CD4, 3.5% of naive CD8, around 2.3% of memory CD4, and about 0.4% of memory CD8 clonotypes were shared across several donors. Higher generation probabilities were observed for clonotypes shared by all four sorted-subset donors than for non-shared clonotypes. Naive subsets generally had larger estimated clonotype richness than memory subsets did. Sampling was restricted to blood, and TCR repertoires in tissues likely differ from the TCR repertoires found in blood. Pairwise subsampling led to the expectation that sequencing depth would affect the degree of clonotype sharing among donors. Incomplete sequencing was indicated by rarefaction of sorted-subset datasets, despite the large sequencing depth.

Healthy HIV-negative adults with no recently reported acute infections or vaccinations were included as donors. Every donor was a Caucasian adult residing in Nashville, Tennessee, USA. CD8 memory samples combined magnetically selected CD45RO+ cells with CCR7-negative CD45RA+ effector memory (TemRA) cells. Blood was collected by leukapheresis, and PBMCs were isolated by Ficoll-Histopaque density gradient centrifugation and then cryopreserved in liquid nitrogen vapor phase. Purity and quantity of every magnetically sorted T cell population were checked by analytical flow cytometry. Each sorted fraction had its genomic DNA isolated and then quantified by UV absorbance on a Nanodrop 2000c.

The V and J genes are TRBV2 and TRBJ1-1; the D segment cannot be called with confidence. Sequenced sample: memory CD8+ T cells from PBMCs. Sample cell subset or site, as interpreted from the label and publication: CD45RO+ cells pooled with CCR7-negative TemRA cells. This receptor was obtained from a man younger than 35 in good health. Some clones in this sample may be carry-over from other donors' samples. In nucleotides, the sequence is TGTGCCAGCAGCCCCGGCACTGAAGCTTTCTTT. Translated, it reads CASSPGTEAFF.